What follows are 5 T cell receptor beta chains derived from one specimen sequenced in a study of cytomegalovirus exposure and HLA in healthy donors. PCR was performed using 60 Vbeta and 13 Jbeta primers. Clones were read by immunoSEQ multiplex PCR, and TCRdb kept only the in-frame ones, dropping some. This sample yields tens of thousands of clones, of which about 66% are seen a single time; approximately 6.3% belongs to the top ten. Sequencing was done on a sample of PBMCs. The origin of the receptors is a boy between 10 and 17 years old in good health and CMV-seropositive.

This clone was seen a few times. This chain uses TRBV29-1 with TRBJ2-1; possibly TRBD1 for D (5 bases). Germline V gene data show CDR1 as SQVTM and CDR2 as ANQGSEA. The CDR3 is made up of 16 amino acids. Trimming left V 4 bases short and J 3 bases short, with 19 bases between. CDR3 bases: TGCAGCGTTGGGCCGGCCAACAGGTTAAACTACAATGAGCAGTTCTTC. This gives the protein CSVGPANRLNYNEQFF.

This chain links TRBV7-2 with TRBJ2-7; 11 nucleotides agree with TRBD2. Germline V lookup: CDR1 SGHTA, CDR2 FQGNSA. This CDR3 is 16 amino acids long. The ends lost 5 bases at V and 0 bases at J; junction bases unmatched: 6. The DNA for the CDR3 is TGTGCCAGCAGCGCGGAGGGGACTAGCGGCTCCTACGAGCAGTACTTC. The encoded protein is CASSAEGTSGSYEQYF.

The V call is TRBV5-4, the J call TRBJ2-3; no clear D gene. Deletions cut 0 bases from V and 2 bases from J, with 4 bases between. The CDR3 is 13 amino acids. In germline, CDR1 is SGHNT, CDR2 YYREEE (reference sequence). For the CDR3, the DNA is TGTGCCAGCAGCTTGGACTTCACAGATACGCAGTATTTT. This gives the protein CASSLDFTDTQYF.

This rearrangement joins TRBV2 to TRBJ1-1; the D gene is possibly TRBD1 (5 bases). Per germline, CDR1 SNHLY and CDR2 FYNNEI. The CDR3 consists of 13 residues. V lost 6 bases and J 1 base, leaving 9 bases between the germline ends. CDR3 bases: TGTGCCAGCAGAGGTAGGGGGAACACTGAAGCTTTCTTT. Its translation: CASRGRGNTEAFF. Supplemented by reference TRBV2 and TRBJ1-1, the full variable domain reads EPEVTQTPSHQVTQMGQEVILRCVPISNHLYFYWYRQILGQKVEFLVSFYNNEISEKSEIFDDQFSVERPDGSNFTLKIRSTKLEDSAMYFCASRGRGNTEAFFGQGTRLTVV.

This clone was observed a handful of times. The chain employs TRBV5-6 and TRBJ1-4; 12 bases match TRBD1. The CDR3 is made up of 15 amino acids. With V trimmed by 1 base and J by 8 bases, 3 bases remained unmatched. CDR1 and CDR2 from the germline V gene are SGHDT and YYEEEE. For the CDR3, the DNA is TGTGCCAGCAGCTTGAGGGGGACAGGGGGCGAAAAACTGTTTTTT. It is translated as CASSLRGTGGEKLFF.